A single sample is the source of the 23 T cell receptor beta chains below, sequenced in a study of T cells in Graves' hyperthyroidism and ophthalmopathy. RNA transcripts gave rise to amplified TCR beta CDR3 regions. The HTBI primer set served for first-round RT-PCR of the TCR CDR3. TCRdb processed the multiplex PCR reads anew with MiXCR; each CDR3 protein has one entry. The sample contains 300,000 to 450,000 distinct CDR3 sequences, around 25% of which appear only once. Sequenced sample: blood. These receptor sequences come from a middle-aged man with Graves' hyperthyroidism.

The V call is TRBV6-2 or TRBV6-3, the J call TRBJ2-7, with TRBD1 identical over 9 bases. V lost 5 bases and J lost 0; bases outside the gene matches: 8. In germline, CDR1 is MNHEY, CDR2 SVGEGT. The CDR3 contains 16 residues. This chain's CDR3 is CASSNPGTGNSYEQYF. The DNA of the CDR3 is TGTGCCAGCAGTAATCCCGGGACAGGGAACTCCTACGAGCAGTACTTC.

The chain carries TRBV29-1 and TRBJ2-5, with D unclear. The CDR3 is 13 residues long. The germline V and J ends were trimmed by 6 bases and 1 base, with 12 bases remaining between them. CDR1 and CDR2 from the germline V gene are SQVTM and ANQGSEA. The CDR3 spells CSVLWSVQETQYF. The CDR3 DNA sequence: TGCAGCGTCCTGTGGAGCGTCCAAGAGACCCAGTACTTC.

At least ten counts were recorded for this clonotype. J is TRBJ2-7 and V is TRBV7-9; no reliable D call. V dropped 5 bases and J dropped 0 bases, with 14 bases sitting between them. Germline CDR1 and CDR2: SEHNR and FQNEAQ (reference sequence). The CDR3 has 15 amino acids. The CDR3 coding sequence is TGTGCCAGCAGCCCGCGGAATAGACCCTCCTACGAGCAGTACTTC. Amino acids: CASSPRNRPSYEQYF.

This chain connects TRBV27 to TRBJ2-3; tentative D call: TRBD2 (6 bases). This CDR3 has 14 amino acids. CDR1 and CDR2 from the germline V gene are MNHEY and SMNVEV (reference sequence). The germline V and J ends were trimmed by 4 bases and 5 bases, with 13 bases remaining between them. The CDR3 nucleotides are TGTGCCAGCAGTTACGGGTGGGAGGAAGATACGCAGTATTTT. As protein: CASSYGWEEDTQYF.

This chain links TRBV28 with TRBJ2-1, with D perhaps TRBD1 (5 bases). The CDR3 has 15 residues. Trimming took 6 bases from V and 9 from J, leaving 21 bases between them. CDR1 is MDHEN and CDR2 is SYDVKM in the germline V gene. The CDR3 DNA is TGTGCCAGCAGCAGATCAGGGAATTCCGATGGTGAGCAGTTCTTC. Translating it yields CASSRSGNSDGEQFF.

This clonotype has a count of ten or more. The genes are TRBV12-3 or TRBV12-4 and TRBJ2-7; 16 bases align to TRBD2. This CDR3 is built from 18 residues. Germline trimming cut 3 bases from V and 2 bases from J; bases unmatched to any gene: 7. The CDR3 here is CASSFKGLAGGPAYEQYF. CDR3 sequence (DNA): TGTGCCAGCAGTTTTAAGGGACTAGCGGGAGGGCCTGCCTACGAGCAGTACTTC.

The chain recombines TRBV12-3 or TRBV12-4 with TRBJ2-7; 10 bases align to TRBD2. The trim removed 5 bases at V and 2 bases at J, leaving 3 bases unmatched. The CDR3 has 14 residues. The CDR3 loop reads CASSQREGPYEQYF. The CDR3 DNA reads as TGTGCCAGCAGTCAGCGGGAGGGTCCCTACGAGCAGTACTTC.

This clonotype has only a few counts. The chain uses TRBV19 and TRBJ2-5, with D unresolved. Trimming took off 5 bases at V and 5 bases at J, with 12 bases between the two ends. Per germline, CDR1 LNHDA and CDR2 SQIVND (reference sequence). This CDR3 has 13 residues. CDR3 DNA: TGTGCCAGTAGTCTTTTTCGTGGGGAGACCCAGTACTTC. Its translation is CASSLFRGETQYF. Full variable domain (missing parts from reference TRBV19 and TRBJ2-5): DGGITQSPKYLFRKEGQNVTLSCEQNLNHDAMYWYRQDPGQGLRLIYYSQIVNDFQKGDIAEGYSVSREKKESFPLTVTSAQKNPTAFYLCASSLFRGETQYFGPGTRLLVL.

The V gene is TRBV30, the J gene TRBJ1-2; 8 bases match TRBD1. There are 14 residues in the CDR3. Unmatched junction bases numbered 8, after V lost 0 bases and J lost 8 bases. The V gene's germline CDR1 is GTSNPN and CDR2 SVGIG (reference sequence). The CDR3 DNA reads as TGTGCCTGGAGTGTAGGGCAGGGGGCCTGGGGCTACACCTTC. Translating gives CAWSVGQGAWGYTF. Supplemented by reference TRBV30 and TRBJ1-2, the full variable domain reads SQTIHQWPATLVQPVGSPLSLECTVEGTSNPNLYWYRQAAGRGLQLLFYSVGIGQISSEVPQNLSASRPQDRQFILSSKKLLLSDSGFYLCAWSVGQGAWGYTFGSGTRLTVV.

The chain couples TRBV28 to TRBJ2-2; possibly TRBD2 for D (6 bases). Trimming shortened V by 7 bases and J by 2 bases, and 14 bases separated the two germline ends. Germline assignment: CDR1 MDHEN and CDR2 SYDVKM. There are 15 residues in the CDR3. Here the CDR3 reads CASKASAFNTGELFF. CDR3 coding DNA: TGTGCCAGCAAGGCTAGCGCCTTCAACACCGGGGAGCTGTTTTTT.

This clonotype was picked up many times. The J gene is TRBJ2-7, the V gene TRBV7-6, with D tentatively TRBD2 (6 bases). The germline V gene has CDR1 SGHVS and CDR2 FNYEAQ. The CDR3 has 20 residues. Trimming shortened V by 1 base and J by 2 bases, and 27 bases separated the two germline ends. CDR3 loop: CASSLVPRRTPEGGAYEQYF. The CDR3, as DNA: TGTGCCAGCAGCTTAGTCCCGAGGAGAACACCGGAGGGAGGAGCCTACGAGCAGTACTTC.

In its sample, this clonotype was seen many times. The chain combines TRBV12-3 or TRBV12-4 with TRBJ1-1, with D possibly TRBD1 on 6 matching bases. Trimming took off 7 bases at V and 4 bases at J, with 16 bases between the two ends. The length of the CDR3 is 14 residues. In nucleotides, the CDR3 is TGTGCCAGCACCAACAACTTGGGGGCCACTGAAGCTTTCTTT. Translated, it gives CASTNNLGATEAFF.

This rearrangement joins TRBV20-1 to TRBJ1-2; no definite D call. The CDR3 runs 13 residues. V lost 0 bases and J 7 bases, leaving 12 bases between the germline ends. Germline V CDR1 and CDR2: DFQATT, SNEGSKA (reference sequence). The CDR3 bases are TGCAGTGCTAGAGACCTAGACATCCTTGGCTACACCTTC. Its protein product is CSARDLDILGYTF.

The chain couples TRBV29-1 to TRBJ2-7, with D perhaps matching TRBD2 (6 bases). This CDR3 is built from 14 residues. V lost 6 bases and J 7 bases, leaving 22 bases between the germline ends. Germline values: CDR1 SQVTM, CDR2 ANQGSEA. The CDR3 spells CSVRLGRSFDEQYF. The CDR3 coding sequence is TGCAGCGTGCGACTAGGTCGGTCCTTTGATGAGCAGTACTTC.

This sequence joins TRBV19 and TRBJ2-3; D not resolved. Germline V gene lookup returns CDR1 LNHDA and CDR2 SQIVND (reference sequence). The CDR3 loop spans 15 amino acids. Trimming shortened V by 7 bases and J by 6 bases, and 20 bases separated the two germline ends. The CDR3 DNA reads TGTGCCAGTACCCCGCGGTCTAGGGTGGGGGATACGCAGTATTTT. It yields the protein CASTPRSRVGDTQYF.

The CDR3 here is CAIRIQGNNEKLFF. Written as DNA, the CDR3 is TGTGCCATCAGGATACAGGGGAACAATGAAAAACTGTTTTTT. This chain connects TRBV10-3 to TRBJ1-4; 7 nucleotides match TRBD1. Trimming cost V 6 bases and J 5 bases; bases outside gene matches: 6. This CDR3 region has 14 residues. The germline V gene has CDR1 ENHRY and CDR2 SYGVKD.

This clonotype has a count of ten or more. The chain couples TRBV6-2 or TRBV6-3 to TRBJ2-7; D may be TRBD2 (5 bases). The CDR3 contains 14 residues. Germline values: CDR1 MNHEY, CDR2 SVGEGT. Between the trimmed V and J ends, which lost 2 bases and 0 bases, there was a span of 8 bases. The CDR3 bases are TGTGCCAGCAGTTACCTTGAGGGCTCCTACGAGCAGTACTTC. Amino acids: CASSYLEGSYEQYF.

The sample holds a few counts of this clonotype. Possible read error: a much larger clone is one base away. This chain joins TRBV14 and TRBJ2-7; D unclear. The CDR3 is made up of 11 amino acids. The ends were cut back, 3 bases at V and 6 bases at J, with 6 bases in the middle. Germline V gene sequence: CDR1 SGHDN, CDR2 FVKESK. This chain's CDR3 is CASSQMGEQYF. For the CDR3, the DNA is TGTGCCAGCAGCCAGATGGGCGAGCAGTACTTC.

This clonotype was recorded a few times. The chain carries TRBV4-1 and TRBJ1-2, with 9 bases that match TRBD1. The CDR3 runs 16 residues. Trimming cost V 7 bases and J 0 bases; bases outside gene matches: 9. CDR1 and CDR2 (germline): MGHRA, YSYEKL. The CDR3: CASTSGTGKTNYGYTF. In DNA, the CDR3 is TGCGCCAGCACCTCCGGGACAGGGAAGACTAACTATGGCTACACCTTC.

The chain is built from TRBV5-1 and TRBJ2-7; TRBD1 aligns across 11 bases. The CDR3 runs 16 residues. In germline, CDR1 is SGHRS, CDR2 YFSETQ. V gave up 2 bases and J gave up 1 base; unmatched junction bases: 5. CDR3 sequence: CASSFIRDRGSYEQYF. CDR3 DNA: TGCGCCAGCAGCTTTATCCGGGACAGGGGGTCCTACGAGCAGTACTTC.

This clonotype was seen only a few times. This chain's CDR3 is CARSGLGGNEQFF. The CDR3 DNA reads as TGTGCCAGATCCGGACTAGGGGGCAATGAGCAGTTCTTC. The V and J genes are TRBV2 and TRBJ2-1, with D possibly being TRBD2 (7 bases). The CDR3 totals 13 residues. Germline CDR1 is SNHLY and CDR2 is FYNNEI. With 9 bases removed from V and 6 bases from J, the gap between germline ends came to 15 bases.

This clonotype was detected many times. The V gene is TRBV12-3 or TRBV12-4, the J gene TRBJ2-7; 12 nucleotides align to TRBD2. V lost 4 bases, J lost 2 bases, and 3 bases stayed unmatched. The CDR3 runs to 15 residues. The CDR3 sequence: CASSSGLAGPYEQYF. CDR3 nucleotide sequence: TGTGCCAGCAGTTCCGGACTAGCGGGACCCTACGAGCAGTACTTC.

The V call is TRBV10-2, the J call TRBJ2-7, with 7 bases lining up with TRBD1. CDR1 and CDR2 (germline): WSHSY, SAAADI. After removal of 5 bases from V and 3 bases from J, the junction contained 13 bases not matched to a gene. The length of the CDR3 is 16 residues. CDR3 residues: CASSPPDRELFYEQYF. As DNA, the CDR3 is TGCGCCAGCAGTCCCCCCGACAGGGAGCTTTTCTACGAGCAGTACTTC.